This TCR beta chain was sequenced in a study of shared clonotypes between healthy human individuals. V was clipped by 5 bases and J by 7 bases; unmatched bases: 11. The CDR3 length is 14 residues. Germline V gene lookup returns CDR1 GTSNPN and CDR2 SVGIG (reference sequence). Genomic DNA (from each subset) was split evenly across several immunoSEQ plates. Generated by immunoSEQ multiplex PCR, the TCRdb table keeps only in-frame clones and is missing some. Counted here are around 2,000,000 clones, less than 95% occurring once; the ten biggest clones make up 1% to 1.3%. CD8 cells regarded as naive lacked CD45RO, were positively chosen for CCR7, and omitted terminally differentiated effector memory CD45RA+ cells.

This sequence joins TRBV30 and TRBJ2-7, with 10 positions matching TRBD2. The receptor comes from a young man in good health. The specimen was naive CD8+ T cells sorted from blood. For the CDR3, the DNA is TGTGCCTGGGACGCTAGCGGGAGTATGGAAGAGCAGTACTTC. The encoded protein is CAWDASGSMEEQYF.